A single sample gave rise to the 13 T cell receptor beta chains below, sequenced in a study of Ad26.COV2.S vaccination and SARS-CoV-2 variants. TCRdb's copy holds only in-frame clones and misses some; the assay was immunoSEQ multiplex PCR. The repertoire holds about 460,000 clones, with roughly nine tenths as singletons. Regarding treatment: about 20 received Ad26.COV2.S at low or high dose, single or two shots; 5 received placebo; per-sample allocation not given. Day 63 following the first vaccine or placebo injection was when the samples were taken. The source was peripheral blood, collected in a trial of Ad26.COV2.S vaccine versus placebo. Receptors were obtained from a person between 18 and 59 years old who received the Ad26.COV2.S COVID-19 vaccine or a placebo.

The chain is built from TRBV19 and TRBJ2-1, with 8 positions matching TRBD2. The CDR3 length is 16 residues. Germline CDR1 is LNHDA and CDR2 is SQIVND (reference sequence). Trimming took 5 bases from V and 2 from J; bases not matched to a gene: 8. The CDR3 region is CASSHPGGIAYNEQFF. In nucleotides, the CDR3 is TGTGCCAGTAGTCACCCGGGAGGGATAGCCTACAATGAGCAGTTCTTC.

The genes are TRBV19 and TRBJ2-3, with 16 bases that match TRBD2. Germline lookup yields CDR1 LNHDA and CDR2 SQIVND (reference sequence). This CDR3 comprises 18 residues. The trim removed 5 bases at V and 0 bases at J, leaving 5 bases unmatched. In DNA, the CDR3 is TGTGCCAGTAGTCCGGGACTAGCGGGGGGGCGGAGCACAGATACGCAGTATTTT. This codes for CASSPGLAGGRSTDTQYF. Variable domain in full (rest from reference TRBV19 and TRBJ2-3): DGGITQSPKYLFRKEGQNVTLSCEQNLNHDAMYWYRQDPGQGLRLIYYSQIVNDFQKGDIAEGYSVSREKKESFPLTVTSAQKNPTAFYLCASSPGLAGGRSTDTQYFGPGTRLTVL.

This clone was counted between two and nine times. The V call is TRBV6-6, the J call TRBJ1-5; 8 bases fit TRBD1. Germline loops: CDR1 MNHNY, CDR2 SVGAGI (reference sequence). V was clipped by 2 bases and J by 2 bases; unmatched bases: 5. The CDR3 is made up of 16 amino acids. CDR3 in DNA: TGTGCCAGCAGTTACGGCAGGGGGCGCGGCAATCAGCCCCAGCATTTT. Residues: CASSYGRGRGNQPQHF.

The chain has TRBV29-1 and TRBJ2-7; 7 bases align to TRBD2. CDR1 is SQVTM, CDR2 ANQGSEA, per germline. This CDR3 comprises 12 residues. V dropped 6 bases and J dropped 5; count of bases not matched to a gene: 7. The CDR3 DNA reads as TGCAGCGTCCGGGGGGACGTCCACGAGCAGTACTTC. It specifies CSVRGDVHEQYF.

CDR3 nucleotide sequence: TGTGCCATCAGCCTCCAGGACAGTCCCAATGAGCAGTTCTTC. Translated: CAISLQDSPNEQFF. The rearrangement joins TRBV10-3 to TRBJ2-1; the D gene is possibly TRBD1 (6 bases). The CDR3 contains 14 residues. Germline CDR1 ENHRY, CDR2 SYGVKD. The germline V and J ends were trimmed by 6 bases and 6 bases, with 15 bases remaining between them.

The V gene is TRBV5-1, the J gene TRBJ2-2; possibly TRBD1 or TRBD2 for D (5 bases each). The CDR3 is 14 residues long. The germline CDR1 and CDR2 sequences are SGHRS and YFSETQ. V was trimmed by 3 bases and J by 0 bases, leaving 6 bases between them. The CDR3 DNA follows: TGCGCCAGCAGCTGGGGACCGAACACCGGGGAGCTGTTTTTT. Protein sequence: CASSWGPNTGELFF.

This clone was detected only a few times. The gene calls are TRBV15 and TRBJ1-1; D is perhaps TRBD1 (5 bases). V was clipped by 6 bases and J by 5 bases, with 10 bases between them. The V gene's germline CDR1 is LNHNV and CDR2 YYDKDF (reference sequence). The CDR3 sequence is 12 residues long. Here the CDR3 reads CATRGDGTEAFF. The CDR3 region has the DNA TGTGCCACCAGAGGGGATGGGACTGAAGCTTTCTTT.

The rearrangement uses TRBV3-1 (or the pseudogene TRBV3-2) and TRBJ1-1, with D hard to call. Germline V gives CDR1 LGHDT, CDR2 YNNKEL (reference sequence). The CDR3 contains 15 residues. Trimming left V 0 bases short and J 0 bases short, with 8 bases between. The CDR3 is CASSQDLRLNTEAFF. The DNA for the CDR3 is TGTGCCAGCAGCCAAGATTTACGGTTGAACACTGAAGCTTTCTTT.

CDR3 residues: CASSQVDYGYTF. The CDR3 DNA sequence: TGTGCCAGCAGCCAAGTGGACTATGGCTACACCTTC. The gene calls are TRBV3-1 (or the pseudogene TRBV3-2) and TRBJ1-2, with D unclear. The CDR3 runs 12 residues. The germline CDR1 and CDR2 sequences are LGHDT and YNNKEL (reference sequence). The V gene lost 1 base and the J gene lost 3 bases, with 3 bases spanning the gap.

The V and J genes are TRBV29-1 and TRBJ1-4; 8 bases are a match to TRBD1. Germline trimming cut 4 bases from V and 5 bases from J; bases unmatched to any gene: 6. Germline lookup yields CDR1 SQVTM and CDR2 ANQGSEA. The CDR3 runs to 14 residues. In nucleotides, the CDR3 is TGCAGCGTTGGTAGGGACAGGACGAATGAAAAACTGTTTTTT. Residues: CSVGRDRTNEKLFF.

CDR3 loop: CASSPSPDLSYTF. Written as DNA, the CDR3 is TGTGCCAGCAGCCCGAGCCCCGATTTGAGCTACACCTTC. This chain links TRBV7-9 with TRBJ1-2; D remains ambiguous. CDR3 length equals 13 residues. With 5 bases removed from V and 9 bases from J, the gap between germline ends came to 16 bases. Per the germline V gene, CDR1 is SEHNR and CDR2 is FQNEAQ (reference sequence).

V is TRBV6-5 and J is TRBJ1-4; TRBD1 matches at 9 bases. The CDR3 has 14 residues. Trimming cost V 6 bases and J 6 bases; bases outside gene matches: 5. CDR1 is MNHEY, CDR2 SVGAGI, per germline. The DNA for the CDR3 is TGTGCCAGCAGCACAGGGGGCGCGGATGAAAAACTGTTTTTT. Translation gives CASSTGGADEKLFF.

V is TRBV9 and J is TRBJ2-6, with D possibly matching TRBD2 (6 bases). V lost 4 bases, J lost 2 bases, and 19 bases lay in between. Germline CDR1 and CDR2: SGDLS and YYNGEE. The length of the CDR3 is 18 residues. CDR3 in DNA: TGTGCCAGCAGCCTAGAGGTCGTAGCGGTCCCTGGGGCCAACGTCCTGACTTTC. Its translation: CASSLEVVAVPGANVLTF.